This T cell receptor beta chain was found in a study of identifying expanded T cells in peripheral blood. Regarding the study as a whole: Technical replicates showed approximately 1.2 changed clones; about 2 weeks 15 to 20; four weeks 19. Variance in clone template counts between roughly two-week samples significantly increased with total template count across all healthy donors.

Notes on this clone: What it recognizes is unknown.

Healthy donors had no documented immune events, such as infections, while sampled. The assay was immunoSEQ multiplex PCR, and TCRdb's table has in-frame clones only and misses some. The data contain some 97,000 clones, about 87% of them singletons. V was pared by 4 bases and J by 5 bases, with 9 bases of the junction left unmatched. The CDR3 covers 16 residues. The germline V gene encodes CDR1 SGHRS and CDR2 YFSETQ. The sequenced sample was blood. V gene TRBV5-1 combines with J gene TRBJ1-2; the match to TRBD1 covers 12 bases. The source of this sequence is a person aged 18 to 69 in good health. The CDR3 bases are TGCGCCAGCAGCCAGGGACAGGGGGCGACGAGGTATGGCTACACCTTC. It is translated as CASSQGQGATRYGYTF.